One and the same sample provided the 23 T cell receptor beta chains below, sequenced in a study of blood T cell repertoires in COVID-19. TCRdb's copy holds only in-frame clones and misses some; the assay was immunoSEQ multiplex PCR. The sample has over 200,000 clones; approximately 88% are singletons. Sequenced input: peripheral blood. These receptors originate from a man aged 55 to 70 who had recovered from COVID-19.

The J gene is TRBJ1-6, the V gene TRBV2; D is ambiguous. Trimming cost V 4 bases and J 10 bases, with 8 bases left between them. The CDR3 sequence is 12 residues long. Looked up from germline, CDR1 is SNHLY and CDR2 is FYNNEI. The CDR3 sequence: CASSVGSSPLHF. The CDR3 nucleotides are TGTGCCAGCAGTGTAGGGAGCTCACCCCTCCACTTT.

J is TRBJ2-7 and V is TRBV7-2; 10 nucleotides match TRBD1. The CDR3 runs to 17 residues. Germline values: CDR1 SGHTA, CDR2 FQGNSA. Trimming took 4 bases from V and 1 from J; bases not matched to a gene: 10. CDR3 amino acids: CASSSIRGQGSSYEQYF. In nucleotides, the CDR3 is TGTGCCAGCAGCTCTATCCGGGGACAGGGGTCTTCCTACGAGCAGTACTTC.

The J gene is TRBJ1-3, the V gene TRBV9, with D tentatively TRBD1 (6 bases). The CDR3 loop spans 16 amino acids. The germline V gene encodes CDR1 SGDLS and CDR2 YYNGEE. Trimming took 3 bases from V and 3 from J, leaving 16 bases between them. CDR3 protein: CASSGPTGLGGNTIYF. The DNA of the CDR3 is TGTGCCAGCAGCGGACCCACAGGGTTGGGTGGAAACACCATATATTTT.

The chain carries TRBV5-6 and TRBJ2-1; 9 positions match TRBD1. Per the germline V gene, CDR1 is SGHDT and CDR2 is YYEEEE. V shed 4 bases and J 6 bases; nucleotides not matched to a gene: 14. The CDR3 runs to 17 residues. In DNA, the CDR3 is TGTGCCAGCAGCGAGCCACAGGGGGCGAGGGACTTCAATGAGCAGTTCTTC. Protein: CASSEPQGARDFNEQFF.

The gene calls are TRBV27 and TRBJ2-2; D is possibly TRBD1 (6 bases). This CDR3 region has 15 residues. The germline V and J ends were trimmed by 1 base and 1 base, with 7 bases remaining between them. Germline loops: CDR1 MNHEY, CDR2 SMNVEV (reference sequence). The CDR3 here is CASSLLGGNTGELFF. For the CDR3, the DNA is TGTGCCAGCAGTTTATTAGGGGGGAACACCGGGGAGCTGTTTTTT.

This clone was detected once. The chain combines TRBV5-1 with TRBJ1-2, with 8 nucleotides matching TRBD1. This CDR3 is built from 14 residues. V shed 0 bases and J 8 bases; nucleotides not matched to a gene: 6. Germline V gives CDR1 SGHRS, CDR2 YFSETQ. The CDR3 DNA reads TGCGCCAGCAGCTTGGCGACAGGGGCAGGCGGCTACACCTTC. Encoded protein: CASSLATGAGGYTF.

This clone was seen a few times. This rearrangement joins TRBV24-1 to TRBJ2-7, with D possibly TRBD1 on 6 matching bases. Trimming took off 4 bases at V and 3 bases at J, with 18 bases between the two ends. Germline V gives CDR1 KGHDR, CDR2 SFDVKD. This CDR3 is built from 16 residues. CDR3 DNA sequence: TGTGCCACCAGTGACGACACGACAGGAAAAGGCTACGAGCAGTACTTC. This gives the protein CATSDDTTGKGYEQYF.

The chain is built from TRBV7-3 and TRBJ1-1, with 8 bases aligning to TRBD1. From germline, CDR1 is SGHTA and CDR2 FQGTGA. The CDR3 has 14 residues. The J segment lost 5 bases and the V segment lost 6 bases, leaving 8 bases of the junction unmatched. The CDR3 DNA sequence: TGTGCCAGCAGTTCTCAGGGGGCGAGTACTGAAGCTTTCTTT. This translates into CASSSQGASTEAFF.

The chain employs TRBV5-6 and TRBJ2-5; a weak D match, TRBD2 (5 bases). Germline V lookup: CDR1 SGHDT, CDR2 YYEEEE. CDR3 length: 16 residues. V gave up 4 bases and J gave up 4 bases, with 20 bases separating them. This CDR3 reads CASSASTAGLPETQYF. Here the CDR3 DNA reads TGTGCCAGCAGCGCGTCGACGGCGGGTCTTCCAGAGACCCAGTACTTC.

In DNA, the CDR3 is TGTGCCAGCAGCGGCCTAGCCTTGGACAGGGGGGCCAACGTCCTGACTTTC. Encoded protein: CASSGLALDRGANVLTF. The rearrangement uses TRBV7-3 and TRBJ2-6; 7 nucleotides line up with TRBD1. The CDR3 covers 17 residues. V was pared by 5 bases and J by 4 bases, with 11 bases of the junction left unmatched. Looked up from germline, CDR1 is SGHTA and CDR2 is FQGTGA.

This clone came up once. V is TRBV5-8 and J is TRBJ2-5; tentative D call: TRBD2 (5 bases). The CDR3 has 15 amino acids. Germline values: CDR1 SGHTS, CDR2 YDEGEE. V dropped 4 bases and J dropped 4 bases, with 17 bases sitting between them. CDR3 bases: TGTGCCAGCAGCCGCTCTGGGGTCCGGGGAGAGACCCAGTACTTC. Its translation: CASSRSGVRGETQYF.

This clone was recorded only once. The chain has TRBV5-4 and TRBJ1-1, with 8 positions matching TRBD1. This CDR3 spans 14 amino acids. Trimming cost V 2 bases and J 4 bases; bases outside gene matches: 4. Germline V gene lookup returns CDR1 SGHNT and CDR2 YYREEE (reference sequence). The CDR3 loop is CASSFDRGSTEAFF. The DNA for the CDR3 is TGTGCCAGCAGCTTTGACAGGGGCAGCACTGAAGCTTTCTTT. The full variable domain, rest sourced from reference TRBV5-4 and TRBJ1-1, is ETGVTQSPTHLIKTRGQQVTLRCSSQSGHNTVSWYQQALGQGPQFIFQYYREEENGRGNFPPRFSGLQFPNYSSELNVNALELDDSALYLCASSFDRGSTEAFFGQGTRLTVV.

CDR3: CASSQGGGSNQPQHF. The DNA of the CDR3 is TGTGCCAGCAGCCAAGGTGGGGGGAGCAATCAGCCCCAGCATTTT. This chain joins TRBV3-1 (or the pseudogene TRBV3-2) and TRBJ1-5; tentatively, D is TRBD1 (5 bases). Germline assignment: CDR1 LGHDT and CDR2 YNNKEL (reference sequence). Trimming pared 1 base from V and 1 base from J, leaving 8 bases between. This CDR3 is 15 amino acids long.

The CDR3 coding sequence is TGCGCCAGCAGCCCGGATACAAGACAGAGAAACACCATATATTTT. Its translation is CASSPDTRQRNTIYF. The chain employs TRBV4-1 and TRBJ1-3, with a weak D call TRBD1 (5 bases). The CDR3 extends over 15 amino acids. V was pared by 4 bases and J by 5 bases, with 15 bases between. The germline CDR1 and CDR2 sequences are MGHRA and YSYEKL.

This clone has a single count. V gene TRBV19 combines with J gene TRBJ1-6, with a tentative D call TRBD1 (6 bases). CDR3 size: 16 residues. The germline gives CDR1 LNHDA, CDR2 SQIVND (reference sequence). Trimming pared 3 bases from V and 7 bases from J, leaving 16 bases between. Here the CDR3 reads CASSILLGQDNSPLHF. As DNA, the CDR3 is TGTGCCAGTAGTATTCTCCTGGGACAAGACAATTCACCCCTCCACTTT.

The chain employs TRBV3-1 (or the pseudogene TRBV3-2) and TRBJ2-7; TRBD2 matches 11 bases. The CDR3 loop spans 14 amino acids. V gave up 4 bases and J gave up 6 bases; unmatched junction bases: 5. The germline gives CDR1 LGHDT, CDR2 YNNKEL (reference sequence). CDR3 region: CASSPQGLAAEQYF. In DNA, the CDR3 is TGTGCCAGCAGCCCTCAGGGACTAGCGGCCGAGCAGTACTTC.

The chain has TRBV7-9 and TRBJ2-5, with D uncertain. Germline V CDR1 and CDR2: SEHNR, FQNEAQ (reference sequence). V lost 6 bases and J 1 base, leaving 6 bases between the germline ends. There are 12 residues in the CDR3. The CDR3 loop reads CASRSIQETQYF. The CDR3 coding sequence is TGTGCCAGCAGATCCATCCAAGAGACCCAGTACTTC.

This clone has just one count. The rearrangement uses TRBV11-2 and TRBJ1-4; D is possibly TRBD1 (5 bases). The ends were cut back, 7 bases at V and 3 bases at J, with 18 bases in the middle. Germline values: CDR1 SGHAT, CDR2 FQNNGV. The CDR3 length is 16 residues. The CDR3 region is CASTSRPQGSNEKLFF. CDR3 bases: TGTGCCAGCACCTCCCGGCCGCAGGGATCTAATGAAAAACTGTTTTTT.

The chain carries TRBV28 and TRBJ1-1; D is unclear. The CDR3 extends over 13 amino acids. Germline V gene lookup returns CDR1 MDHEN and CDR2 SYDVKM. The germline V and J ends were trimmed by 4 bases and 0 bases, with 6 bases remaining between them. The DNA of the CDR3 is TGTGCCAGCAGTTACACCATGAACACTGAAGCTTTCTTT. Translating it yields CASSYTMNTEAFF.

This clone was seen only once. The chain links TRBV14 to TRBJ1-3; D is unclear. The CDR3 length is 12 residues. V dropped 4 bases and J dropped 8 bases, with 9 bases sitting between them. Germline V CDR1 and CDR2: SGHDN, FVKESK. The CDR3 nucleotides read TGTGCCAGCAGCCCTAAGAGTCACACCATATATTTT. This sequence encodes CASSPKSHTIYF.

The rearrangement uses TRBV28 and TRBJ1-5; weak D call: TRBD1 (6 bases). Germline assignment: CDR1 MDHEN and CDR2 SYDVKM. This CDR3 region has 15 residues. Trimming cost V 6 bases and J 1 base, with 13 bases left between them. CDR3: CASSLRGYSNQPQHF. CDR3 in DNA: TGTGCCAGCAGCCTGAGGGGGTACAGCAATCAGCCCCAGCATTTT.

This clone was recorded a few times. The CDR3 DNA reads TGTGCTAGTGGTTTGGATGGGGCTAGAAGGAATGAGCAGTTCTTC. This sequence encodes CASGLDGARRNEQFF. The chain employs TRBV12-5 and TRBJ2-1; maybe TRBD1 (5 bases). This CDR3 is 15 amino acids long. Per the germline V gene, CDR1 is LGHNT and CDR2 is FRNRAP. V shed 1 base and J shed 7 bases, with 14 bases lying between them.

The chain has TRBV13 and TRBJ2-3; 8 bases map to TRBD2. Germline values: CDR1 PRHDT, CDR2 FYEKMQ (reference sequence). J gave up 4 bases and V 5 bases, and 8 bases lay outside the gene matches. The CDR3 contains 15 residues. The CDR3 sequence is CASSPITSGADTQYF. In nucleotides, the CDR3 is TGTGCCAGCAGCCCTATAACTAGCGGAGCAGATACGCAGTATTTT.